The TCR beta chain under discussion was sequenced for a study of PD-L1 blockade in urothelial cancer. The wider study: Researchers looked at the blood 3 weeks (second dose) and 6 weeks after treatment began.

TCRdb's table, derived via immunoSEQ multiplex PCR, lists solely in-frame clones and lacks some. The sample lists fewer than 25,000 clones; roughly nine tenths were seen once. Per germline, CDR1 MNHEY and CDR2 SMNVEV (reference sequence). Between the trimmed V and J ends, which lost 2 bases and 3 bases, there was a span of 14 bases. This CDR3 region has 15 residues. The origin of this receptor is a man aged 50-59 years with urothelial cancer. Source: PBMCs, taken around atezolizumab (anti-PD-L1) treatment. The chain employs TRBV27 and TRBJ2-7; D is possibly TRBD2 (6 bases). The CDR3 loop is CASSLRWRGGYEQYF. CDR3 in DNA: TGTGCCAGCAGTTTAAGGTGGCGGGGTGGCTACGAGCAGTACTTC.